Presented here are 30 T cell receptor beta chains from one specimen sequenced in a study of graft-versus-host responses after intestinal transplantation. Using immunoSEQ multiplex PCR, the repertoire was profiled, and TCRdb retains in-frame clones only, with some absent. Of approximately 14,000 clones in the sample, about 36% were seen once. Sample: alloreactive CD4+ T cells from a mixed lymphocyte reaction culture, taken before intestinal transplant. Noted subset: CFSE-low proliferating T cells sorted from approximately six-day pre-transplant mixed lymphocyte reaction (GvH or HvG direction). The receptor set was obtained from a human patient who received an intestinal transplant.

Here the CDR3 DNA reads TGTGCCAGCAGCTTTGCAGGGCAAGAGACCCAGTACTTC. Its translation is CASSFAGQETQYF. The rearrangement uses TRBV7-8 and TRBJ2-5; D is perhaps TRBD1 (5 bases). Germline CDR1 SGHVS, CDR2 FQNEAQ. The CDR3 consists of 13 residues. Deletions cut 3 bases from V and 2 bases from J, with 7 bases between.

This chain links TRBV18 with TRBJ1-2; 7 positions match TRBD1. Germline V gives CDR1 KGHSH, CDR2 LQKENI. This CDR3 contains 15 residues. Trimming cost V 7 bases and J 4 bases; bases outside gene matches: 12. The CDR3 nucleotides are TGTGCCAGCTTAAGAGGCCAGGGGGAGGCCTATGGCTACACCTTC. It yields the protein CASLRGQGEAYGYTF.

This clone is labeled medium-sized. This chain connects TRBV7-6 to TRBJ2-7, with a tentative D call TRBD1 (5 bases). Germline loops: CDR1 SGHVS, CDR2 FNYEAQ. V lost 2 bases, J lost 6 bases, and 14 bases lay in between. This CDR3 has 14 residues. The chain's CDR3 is CASSLLGWGAEQYF. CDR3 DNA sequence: TGTGCCAGCAGCTTACTGGGGTGGGGCGCCGAGCAGTACTTC.

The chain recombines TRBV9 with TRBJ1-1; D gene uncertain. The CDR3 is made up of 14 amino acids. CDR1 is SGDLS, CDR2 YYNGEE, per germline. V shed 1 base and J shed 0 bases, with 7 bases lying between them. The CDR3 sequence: CASSVTPMNTEAFF. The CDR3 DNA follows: TGTGCCAGCAGCGTAACCCCTATGAACACTGAAGCTTTCTTT.

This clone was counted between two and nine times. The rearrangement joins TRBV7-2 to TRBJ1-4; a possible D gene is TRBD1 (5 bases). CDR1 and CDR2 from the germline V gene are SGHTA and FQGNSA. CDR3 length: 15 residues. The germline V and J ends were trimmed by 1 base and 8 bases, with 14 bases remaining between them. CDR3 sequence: CASSLDGRDSEKLFF. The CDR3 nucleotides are TGTGCCAGCAGCTTAGACGGCAGGGATTCCGAAAAACTGTTTTTT.

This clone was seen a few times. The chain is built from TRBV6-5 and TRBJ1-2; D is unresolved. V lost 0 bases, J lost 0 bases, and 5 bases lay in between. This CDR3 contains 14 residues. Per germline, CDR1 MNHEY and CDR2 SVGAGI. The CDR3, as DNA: TGTGCCAGCAGTTACTCTATCGCTAACTATGGCTACACCTTC. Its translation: CASSYSIANYGYTF.

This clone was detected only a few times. CDR3 sequence reads: CASSLASGGRGPGYTF. CDR3 sequence (DNA): TGTGCCAGCAGCTTAGCCTCAGGGGGCCGGGGTCCTGGCTACACCTTC. The gene calls are TRBV11-2 and TRBJ1-2; 8 nucleotides agree with TRBD1. J gave up 7 bases and V 1 base, and 11 bases lay outside the gene matches. Germline V gene lookup returns CDR1 SGHAT and CDR2 FQNNGV. CDR3 length equals 16 residues. Supplemented by reference TRBV11-2 and TRBJ1-2, the full variable domain reads EAGVAQSPRYKIIEKRQSVAFWCNPISGHATLYWYQQILGQGPKLLIQFQNNGVVDDSQLPKDRFSAERLKGVDSTLKIQPAKLEDSAVYLCASSLASGGRGPGYTFGSGTRLTVV.

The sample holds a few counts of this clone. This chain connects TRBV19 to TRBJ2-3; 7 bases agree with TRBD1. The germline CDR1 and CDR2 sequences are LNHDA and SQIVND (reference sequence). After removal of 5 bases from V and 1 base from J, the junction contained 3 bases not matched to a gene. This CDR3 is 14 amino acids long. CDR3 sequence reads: CASSFTGGTDTQYF. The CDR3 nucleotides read TGTGCCAGTAGTTTCACAGGGGGCACAGATACGCAGTATTTT.

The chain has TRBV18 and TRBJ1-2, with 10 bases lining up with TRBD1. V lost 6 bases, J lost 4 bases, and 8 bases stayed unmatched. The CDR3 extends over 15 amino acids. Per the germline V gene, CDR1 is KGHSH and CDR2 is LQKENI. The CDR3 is CASSPTGGIGYGYTF. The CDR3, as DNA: TGTGCCAGCTCTCCGACAGGGGGCATAGGCTATGGCTACACCTTC.

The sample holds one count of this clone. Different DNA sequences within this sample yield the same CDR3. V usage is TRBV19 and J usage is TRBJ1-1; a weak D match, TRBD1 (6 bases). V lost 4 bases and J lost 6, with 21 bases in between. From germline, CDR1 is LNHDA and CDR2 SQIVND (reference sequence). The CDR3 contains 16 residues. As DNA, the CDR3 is TGTGCCAGTAGTACAAGGGAACAGGGAATCATAGCTGAAGCTTTCTTT. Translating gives CASSTREQGIIAEAFF.

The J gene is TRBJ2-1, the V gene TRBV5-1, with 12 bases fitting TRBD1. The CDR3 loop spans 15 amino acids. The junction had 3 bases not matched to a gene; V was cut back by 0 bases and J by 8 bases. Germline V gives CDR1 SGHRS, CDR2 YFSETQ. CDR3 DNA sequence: TGCGCCAGCAGCTTGGGGGGACAGGGGGCTTATGAGCAGTTCTTC. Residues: CASSLGGQGAYEQFF.

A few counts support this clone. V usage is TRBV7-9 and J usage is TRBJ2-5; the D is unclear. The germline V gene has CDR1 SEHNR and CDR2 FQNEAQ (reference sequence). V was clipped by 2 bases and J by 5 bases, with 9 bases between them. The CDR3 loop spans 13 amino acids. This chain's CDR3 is CASSLFGLETQYF. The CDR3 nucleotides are TGTGCCAGCAGCTTATTCGGTCTGGAGACCCAGTACTTC.

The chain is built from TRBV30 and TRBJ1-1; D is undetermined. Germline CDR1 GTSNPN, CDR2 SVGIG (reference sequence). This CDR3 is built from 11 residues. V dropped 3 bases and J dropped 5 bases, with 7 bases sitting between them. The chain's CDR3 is CAWRWETEAFF. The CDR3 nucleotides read TGTGCCTGGAGGTGGGAGACTGAAGCTTTCTTT.

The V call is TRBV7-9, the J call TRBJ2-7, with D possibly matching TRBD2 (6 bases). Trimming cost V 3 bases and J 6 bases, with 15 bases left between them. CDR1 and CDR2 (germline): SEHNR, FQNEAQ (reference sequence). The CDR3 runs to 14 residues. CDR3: CASSFRREAVEQYF. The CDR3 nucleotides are TGTGCCAGCAGCTTTCGGAGGGAGGCCGTCGAGCAGTACTTC. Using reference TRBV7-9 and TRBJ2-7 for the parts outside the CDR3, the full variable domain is DTGVSQNPRHKITKRGQNVTFRCDPISEHNRLYWYRQTLGQGPEFLTYFQNEAQLEKSRLLSDRFSAERPKGSFSTLEIQRTEQGDSAMYLCASSFRREAVEQYFGPGTRLTVT.

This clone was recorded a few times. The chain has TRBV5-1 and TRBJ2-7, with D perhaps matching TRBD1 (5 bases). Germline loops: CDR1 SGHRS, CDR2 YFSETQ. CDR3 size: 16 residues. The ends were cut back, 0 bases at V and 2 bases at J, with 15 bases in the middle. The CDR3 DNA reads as TGCGCCAGCAGCTTGGAAGGGGTAGGGGCCCCCTACGAGCAGTACTTC. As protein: CASSLEGVGAPYEQYF.

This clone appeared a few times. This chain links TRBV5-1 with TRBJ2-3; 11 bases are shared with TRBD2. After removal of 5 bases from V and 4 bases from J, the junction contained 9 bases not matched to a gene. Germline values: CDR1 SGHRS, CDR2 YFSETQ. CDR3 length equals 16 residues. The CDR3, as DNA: TGCGCCAGCAGGATAGGACTAGCGGGTTCACCAGATACGCAGTATTTT. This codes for CASRIGLAGSPDTQYF.

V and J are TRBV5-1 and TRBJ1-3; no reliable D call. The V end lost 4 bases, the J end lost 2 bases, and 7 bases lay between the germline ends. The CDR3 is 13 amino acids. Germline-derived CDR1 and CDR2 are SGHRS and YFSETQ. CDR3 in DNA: TGCGCCAGCAGCGTAACGGCTGGAAACACCATATATTTT. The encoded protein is CASSVTAGNTIYF.

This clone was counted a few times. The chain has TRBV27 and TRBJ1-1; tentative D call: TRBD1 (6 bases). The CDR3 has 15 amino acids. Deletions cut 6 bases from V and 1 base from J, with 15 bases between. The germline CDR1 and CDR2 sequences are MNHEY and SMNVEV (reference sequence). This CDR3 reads CASRLQGGANTEAFF. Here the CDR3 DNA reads TGTGCCAGCAGACTCCAAGGGGGGGCGAACACTGAAGCTTTCTTT.

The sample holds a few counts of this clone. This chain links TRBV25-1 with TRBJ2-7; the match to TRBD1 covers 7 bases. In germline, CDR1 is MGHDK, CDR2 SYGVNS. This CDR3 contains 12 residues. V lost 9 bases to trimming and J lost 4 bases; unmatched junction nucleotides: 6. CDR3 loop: CARGTVVYEQYF. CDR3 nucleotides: TGTGCCAGGGGGACAGTGGTTTACGAGCAGTACTTC.

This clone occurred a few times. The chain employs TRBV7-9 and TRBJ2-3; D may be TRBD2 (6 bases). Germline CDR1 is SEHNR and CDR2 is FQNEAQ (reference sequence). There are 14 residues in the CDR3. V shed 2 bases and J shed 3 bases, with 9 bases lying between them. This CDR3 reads CASSLFAGTDTQYF. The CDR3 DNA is TGTGCCAGCAGCTTATTTGCGGGGACAGATACGCAGTATTTT.

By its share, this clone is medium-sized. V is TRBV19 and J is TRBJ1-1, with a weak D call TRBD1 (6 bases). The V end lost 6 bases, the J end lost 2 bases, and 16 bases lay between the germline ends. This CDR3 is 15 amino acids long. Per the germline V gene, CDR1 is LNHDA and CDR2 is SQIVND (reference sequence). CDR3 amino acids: CASRPTGTFNTEAFF. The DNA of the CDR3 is TGTGCCAGTAGACCCACCGGGACATTTAACACTGAAGCTTTCTTT.

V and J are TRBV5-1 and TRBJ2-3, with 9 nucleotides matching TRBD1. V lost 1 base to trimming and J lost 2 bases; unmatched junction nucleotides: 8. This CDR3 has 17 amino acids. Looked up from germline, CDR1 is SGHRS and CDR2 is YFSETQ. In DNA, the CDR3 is TGCGCCAGCAGCTTGCCCCGACAGGGGGTCGCCACAGATACGCAGTATTTT. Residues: CASSLPRQGVATDTQYF.

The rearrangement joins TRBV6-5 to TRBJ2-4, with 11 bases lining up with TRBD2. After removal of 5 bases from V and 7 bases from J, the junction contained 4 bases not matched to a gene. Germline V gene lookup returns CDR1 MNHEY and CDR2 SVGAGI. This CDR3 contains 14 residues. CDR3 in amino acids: CASSPVAGGNIQYF. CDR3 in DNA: TGTGCCAGCAGTCCTGTAGCGGGGGGGAACATTCAGTACTTC.

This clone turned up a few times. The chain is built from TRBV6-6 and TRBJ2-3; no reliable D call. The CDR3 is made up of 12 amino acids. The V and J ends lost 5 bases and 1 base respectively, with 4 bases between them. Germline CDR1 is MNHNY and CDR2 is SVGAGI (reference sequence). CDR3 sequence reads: CASSPGTDTQYF. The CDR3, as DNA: TGTGCCAGCAGTCCGGGCACAGATACGCAGTATTTT.

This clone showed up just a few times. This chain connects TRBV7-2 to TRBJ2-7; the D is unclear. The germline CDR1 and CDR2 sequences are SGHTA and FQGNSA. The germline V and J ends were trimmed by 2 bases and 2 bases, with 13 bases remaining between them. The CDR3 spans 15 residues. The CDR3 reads CASSLSQATAYEQYF. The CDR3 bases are TGTGCCAGCAGCTTAAGTCAGGCTACTGCCTACGAGCAGTACTTC. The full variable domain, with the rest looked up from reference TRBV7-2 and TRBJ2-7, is GAGVSQSPSNKVTEKGKDVELRCDPISGHTALYWYRQSLGQGLEFLIYFQGNSAPDKSGLPSDRFSAERTGGSVSTLTIQRTQQEDSAVYLCASSLSQATAYEQYFGPGTRLTVT.

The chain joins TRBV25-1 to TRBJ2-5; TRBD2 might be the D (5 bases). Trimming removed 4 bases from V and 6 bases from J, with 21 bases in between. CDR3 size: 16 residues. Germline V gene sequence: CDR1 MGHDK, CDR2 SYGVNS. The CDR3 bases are TGTGCCAGCAGTGGATCCCTGTCCCGGGATCGGAAGACCCAGTACTTC. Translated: CASSGSLSRDRKTQYF.

The CDR3 is CSVEALQGVRHTF. Here the CDR3 DNA reads TGCAGCGTTGAAGCTCTCCAGGGTGTTCGGCACACCTTC. This chain uses TRBV29-1 with TRBJ1-2; a weak D match, TRBD1 (5 bases). This CDR3 comprises 13 residues. The ends were cut back, 1 base at V and 12 bases at J, with 18 bases in the middle. The germline CDR1 and CDR2 sequences are SQVTM and ANQGSEA.

This CDR3 reads CASSSQSLASGANVLTF. DNA of the CDR3: TGTGCCAGCAGCTCCCAGTCACTAGCGTCTGGGGCCAACGTCCTGACTTTC. The V and J genes are TRBV7-2 and TRBJ2-6, with 7 bases matching TRBD2. CDR1 is SGHTA, CDR2 FQGNSA, per germline. Trimming took 4 bases from V and 1 from J; bases not matched to a gene: 7. The CDR3 is made up of 17 amino acids.

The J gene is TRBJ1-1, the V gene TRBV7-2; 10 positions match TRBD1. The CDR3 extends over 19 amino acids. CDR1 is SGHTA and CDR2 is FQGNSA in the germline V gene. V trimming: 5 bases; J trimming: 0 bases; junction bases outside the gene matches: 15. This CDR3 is CASSPIKGGQGFMNTEAFF. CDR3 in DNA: TGTGCCAGCAGCCCCATAAAGGGGGGACAGGGGTTTATGAACACTGAAGCTTTCTTT. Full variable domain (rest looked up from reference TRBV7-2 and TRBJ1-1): GAGVSQSPSNKVTEKGKDVELRCDPISGHTALYWYRQSLGQGLEFLIYFQGNSAPDKSGLPSDRFSAERTGGSVSTLTIQRTQQEDSAVYLCASSPIKGGQGFMNTEAFFGQGTRLTVV.

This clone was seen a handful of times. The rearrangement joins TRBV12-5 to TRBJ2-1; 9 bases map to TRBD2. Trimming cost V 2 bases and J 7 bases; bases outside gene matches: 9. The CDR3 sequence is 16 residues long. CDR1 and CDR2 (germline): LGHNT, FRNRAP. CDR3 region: CASGLFGGGASNEQFF. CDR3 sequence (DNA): TGTGCTAGTGGTTTGTTCGGCGGGGGGGCCTCGAATGAGCAGTTCTTC.